This T cell receptor (beta chain) was retrieved from a study of cytomegalovirus exposure and HLA in healthy donors. The CDR3 contains 12 residues. The germline V and J ends were trimmed by 5 bases and 1 base, with 5 bases remaining between them. Germline CDR1 reads SQVTM; CDR2 reads ANQGSEA. This clone was seen once. Other DNA sequences in this specimen translate into the identical CDR3. The PCR ran on 60 Vbeta and 13 Jbeta primers. The assay was immunoSEQ multiplex PCR, and TCRdb's table has in-frame clones only and misses some. Of 60,000 or so clones detected, approximately 71% appear once; the ten largest clones hold less than 45%.

This TCR was sampled from a man aged 40-49 years in good health and CMV-seropositive. Sequences were obtained from PBMCs. The chain joins TRBV29-1 to TRBJ2-2; D not certain. The CDR3 protein is CSVLRNTGELFF. The DNA of the CDR3 is TGCAGCGTTCTCAGGAACACCGGGGAGCTGTTTTTT.